The present entry profiles one TCR beta chain with its context. This sample was included in a study of CD8 T cells in Susac syndrome. High-throughput TCR beta sequencing covered peripheral CD8+ and CD4+ T cells. An input of about 0.45 to 1 ug of RNA was subjected to reverse transcription using random hexamers. TCRdb processed the immunoSEQ multiplex PCR reads anew with MiXCR; each CDR3 protein has one entry. The sample has about 140,000 distinct CDR3 sequences, approximately 95% seen once; the top ten hold over 0.095%. The V segment lost 6 bases and the J segment 10 bases; nucleotides outside the gene matches: 15. The CDR3 covers 15 residues. Germline loops: CDR1 SQVTM, CDR2 ANQGSEA.

The V and J genes are TRBV29-1 and TRBJ1-4; 9 bases match TRBD1. The sequence derives from a human donor with multiple sclerosis. The sample taken for sequencing was CD4+ T cells from PBMCs. CDR3 region: CSVILPGQGTGKLFF. The CDR3 DNA sequence: TGCAGCGTCATCCTACCGGGACAGGGTACTGGAAAACTGTTTTTT.